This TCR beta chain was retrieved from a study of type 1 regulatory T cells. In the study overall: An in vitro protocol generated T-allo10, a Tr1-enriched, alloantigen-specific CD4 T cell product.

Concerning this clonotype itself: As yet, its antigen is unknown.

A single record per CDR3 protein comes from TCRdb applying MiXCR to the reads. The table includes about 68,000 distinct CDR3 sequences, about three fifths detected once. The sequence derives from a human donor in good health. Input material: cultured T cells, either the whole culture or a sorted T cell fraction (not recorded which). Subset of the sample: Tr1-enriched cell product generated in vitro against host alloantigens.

In DNA form, the CDR3 reads TGTGCCAGCCGAGGGACTAGCGGGACCGCTGAGCAGTTCTTC. Translating gives CASRGTSGTAEQFF. The chain carries TRBV3-1 and TRBJ2-1; 13 bases line up with TRBD2. The V segment lost 8 bases and the J segment 9 bases; nucleotides outside the gene matches: 7. The CDR3 is made up of 14 amino acids. Germline CDR1 reads LGHDT; CDR2 reads YNNKEL (reference sequence).